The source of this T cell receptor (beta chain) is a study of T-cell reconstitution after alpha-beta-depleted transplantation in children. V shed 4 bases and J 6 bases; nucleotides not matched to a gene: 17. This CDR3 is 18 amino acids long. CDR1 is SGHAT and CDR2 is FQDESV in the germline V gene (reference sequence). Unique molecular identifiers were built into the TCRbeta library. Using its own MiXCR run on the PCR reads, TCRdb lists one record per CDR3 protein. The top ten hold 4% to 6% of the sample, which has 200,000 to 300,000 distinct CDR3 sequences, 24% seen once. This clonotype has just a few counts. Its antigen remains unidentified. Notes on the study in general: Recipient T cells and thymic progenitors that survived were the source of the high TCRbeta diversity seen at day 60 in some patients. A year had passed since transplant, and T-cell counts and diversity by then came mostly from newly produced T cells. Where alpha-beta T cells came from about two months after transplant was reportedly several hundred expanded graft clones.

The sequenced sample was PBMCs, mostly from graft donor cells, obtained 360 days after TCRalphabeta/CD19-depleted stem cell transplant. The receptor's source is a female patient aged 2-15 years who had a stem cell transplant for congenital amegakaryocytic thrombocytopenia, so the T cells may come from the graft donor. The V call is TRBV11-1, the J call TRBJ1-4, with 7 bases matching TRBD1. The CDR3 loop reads CASSSDFTNRGVDEKLFF. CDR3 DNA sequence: TGTGCCAGCAGCTCAGACTTTACCAACAGGGGCGTCGATGAAAAACTGTTTTTT.